This T cell receptor (beta chain) was observed in a study of identical twins. This clonotype was found many times. One entry per CDR3 protein results from TCRdb running MiXCR on the 5' RACE reads. This repertoire shows approximately 600,000 distinct CDR3 sequences, around a tenth found once; its top ten account for 3%. The germline V gene has CDR1 LGHNA and CDR2 YNFKEQ. This CDR3 is 18 amino acids long. After removal of 0 bases from V and 2 bases from J, the junction contained 4 bases not matched to a gene. The sample was also reused in another study, on yellow fever vaccine responses in identical twins. That study reports: Twins reportedly appeared to share part of their vaccine T cell response while keeping part individual.

The J gene is TRBJ2-2, the V gene TRBV4-2; 12 nucleotides align to TRBD2. This TCR derives from a young woman in good health. Sequencing input: PBMCs. The CDR3 DNA reads as TGTGCCAGCAGCCAAGAGCTAGCGGGGGGGCTTAACACCGGGGAGCTGTTTTTT. It is translated as CASSQELAGGLNTGELFF.